A single sample gave rise to the 9 T cell receptor beta chains below, sequenced in a study of T cells in women clearing cervical HPV infection. TCRdb keeps only in-frame clones here, not all; method: immunoSEQ multiplex PCR. Here the sample table reports about 36,000 clones. The sequenced sample was blood buffy coat. These receptors all stem from a woman aged 18 to 75 with a cervical HPV16 infection that either progressed to CIN3+ or cleared (not recorded which).

Concerning this clone itself: The sequence runs out 3 residues before the end of the CDR3; the remainder is reconstructed from the germline J gene. The chain links TRBV20-1 to TRBJ2-1, with D perhaps TRBD2 (5 bases). The CDR3 consists of 13 residues. With 2 bases removed from V and 6 bases from J, the gap between germline ends came to 11 bases. Germline V lookup: CDR1 DFQATT, CDR2 SNEGSKA (reference sequence). The CDR3 spells CSARNPDFNEQFF. Incomplete CDR3 DNA: TGCAGTGCTAGAAACCCGGACTTCAATGAG.

Concerning this clone: The DNA ends 3 residues before the CDR3 does, and the rest of the CDR3 is filled in from the germline J gene. The V and J genes are TRBV20-1 and TRBJ2-5; D could derive from TRBD1 or TRBD2 (5 bases each). Germline-derived CDR1 and CDR2 are DFQATT and SNEGSKA (reference sequence). With 1 base removed from V and 1 base from J, the gap between germline ends came to 13 bases. The CDR3 contains 15 residues. Here the CDR3 reads CSARGTEGFQETQYF. CDR3 bases read: TGCAGTGCTAGAGGGACCGAGGGGTTCCAAGAGACC.

As concerns this clone: The read finishes 3 residues shy of the CDR3 end, and the germline J gene is used to complete it. The chain has TRBV5-1 and TRBJ2-3; D unresolved. The CDR3 runs to 12 residues. Germline V CDR1 and CDR2: SGHRS, YFSETQ. Trimming pared 4 bases from V and 6 bases from J, leaving 9 bases between. The sequenced CDR3 bases are TGCGCCAGCAGCATCGAAGCGGATACG. It encodes CASSIEADT. The full CDR3 sequence reads CASSIEADTQYF. Looking up the rest from reference TRBV5-1 and TRBJ2-3 gives the full variable domain: KAGVTQTPRYLIKTRGQQVTLSCSPISGHRSVSWYQQTPGQGLQFLFEYFSETQRNKGNFPGRFSGRQFSNSRSEMNVSTLELGDSALYLCASSIEADTQYFGPGTRLTVL.

With regard to this clone: With the read ending 3 residues before the CDR3 end, the germline J gene is used to fill in that end. The chain combines TRBV10-3 with TRBJ2-1; TRBD2 agrees at 8 bases. V was pared by 6 bases and J by 7 bases, with 14 bases of the junction left unmatched. CDR3 length equals 16 residues. In germline, CDR1 is ENHRY, CDR2 SYGVKD. CDR3 protein: CAIRSAGGLGGNEQFF. The CDR3 DNA, read in part, is TGTGCCATCAGATCCGCGGGGGGACTCGGTGGTAATGAG.

On this clone: The CDR3 extends 3 residues past the end of the read, so its final part is completed from the germline J gene. The chain combines TRBV7-2 with TRBJ1-1, with D maybe TRBD1 (6 bases). The CDR3 totals 15 residues. The germline V gene encodes CDR1 SGHTA and CDR2 FQGNSA. Trimming removed 5 bases from V and 4 bases from J, with 17 bases in between. The sequenced CDR3 bases are TGTGCCAGCAGCCCCCGGGGGGGGCGCCCCACTGAA. It yields the protein CASSPRGGRPTE. The CDR3 as a whole reads CASSPRGGRPTEAFF.

As concerns this clone: Coverage ceases 3 residues before the CDR3 finishes, and the germline J gene fills in the end. V gene TRBV20-1 combines with J gene TRBJ1-2, with D maybe TRBD1 (5 bases). The V gene's germline CDR1 is DFQATT and CDR2 SNEGSKA (reference sequence). This CDR3 comprises 15 residues. The ends were cut back, 3 bases at V and 3 bases at J, with 17 bases in the middle. CDR3 DNA (partial): TGCAGTGCTAGGAGGGGTGAGGGTTCCGACTATGGC. The encoded protein is CSARRGEGSDYG. The full-length CDR3 reads as CSARRGEGSDYGYTF.

About this clone itself: The read comes to an end 3 residues before the CDR3 does, leaving the germline J gene to fill in the end. This chain links TRBV7-8 with TRBJ2-1; D gene uncertain. V dropped 2 bases and J dropped 9 bases, with 8 bases sitting between them. The CDR3 has 12 amino acids. CDR1 and CDR2 from the germline V gene are SGHVS and FQNEAQ. The CDR3 bases that were read are TGTGCCAGCAGCTTAAGAGGTATTGAG. It codes for CASSLRGIE. The entire CDR3 protein reads CASSLRGIEQFF.

CDR3 DNA, as far as it was read: TGTGCCAGCAGCTTAAGGCAAGCGAACACCGGGGAG. Its protein is CASSLRQANTGE. The CDR3 in full is CASSLRQANTGELFF. The V gene is TRBV7-9, the J gene TRBJ2-2; D gene ambiguous. The read is 3 residues too short to cover the CDR3 end, so that end is filled in from the germline J gene. There are 15 residues in the CDR3. V was trimmed by 2 bases and J by 0 bases, leaving 7 bases between them. Germline V gene data show CDR1 as SEHNR and CDR2 as FQNEAQ (reference sequence).

About this clone itself: One junction end disagrees with the germline gene, perhaps due to a read error. Read sequence stops 3 residues before the CDR3 end, and the germline J gene provides the missing end. The rearrangement joins TRBV4-2 to TRBJ2-7; 10 bases line up with TRBD2. The CDR3 contains 15 residues. CDR1 LGHNA and CDR2 YNFKEQ come from the germline V gene. This CDR3 reads CASSPGTSVTYEQYF. The CDR3 bases that were read are TGCGCCAGCAGCCCCGGGACTAGCGTCACCTACGAG.